These T cell receptor beta chains were read from a single sample in a study of control samples from healthy donors and cancer patients. The repertoire was sequenced with immunoSEQ multiplex PCR; TCRdb's copy has only in-frame clones and lacks some. The sample records 85,000 to 120,000 clones, 92% being singletons. Sequenced material: blood. The receptors here all came from a woman aged 18-29 years in good health. CDR3s include the opening cysteine and the closing phenylalanine or tryptophan. The D gene is left open where the match is weak.

V gene,J gene,D gene,CDR3 protein
TRBV5-5,TRBJ1-1,-,CASSWAWAAKNTEAFF
TRBV6-5,TRBJ2-1,-,CASRRGFEQFF
TRBV5-1,TRBJ1-2,-,CASSPDAGGYTF
TRBV11-3,TRBJ2-3,-,CASSLVRGPSTDTQYF
TRBV7-8,TRBJ1-3,-,CASSWRPISGNTIYF
TRBV7-2,TRBJ1-3,-,CASSSNLYTIYF
TRBV10-3,TRBJ2-5,-,CAISPMGPGARETQYF
TRBV2,TRBJ2-7,-,CASQGRTTEQYF
TRBV28,TRBJ2-7,-,CASSPTSSGSYEQYF
TRBV24-1,TRBJ2-5,-,CATSDRGTEGQETQYF
TRBV13,TRBJ2-1,-,CASSLGQVYNEQFF
TRBV11-2,TRBJ2-4,-,CASSLGLRRENIQYF
TRBV2,TRBJ1-6,-,CASSESGQYNSPLHF
TRBV5-1,TRBJ2-3,TRBD2,CASSSGGHTDTQYF
TRBV27,TRBJ1-1,-,CASSFHSGRPNTEAFF
TRBV29-1,TRBJ1-1,TRBD1,CSVGSGQGNTEAFF
TRBV5-1,TRBJ2-2,-,CASSLAAQGTGELFF
TRBV10-3,TRBJ2-7,-,CAILGPYEQYF
TRBV28,TRBJ2-1,TRBD2,CASRVAGGYNEQFF
TRBV11-2,TRBJ2-7,TRBD1,CASSSGTAYEQYF
TRBV6-6,TRBJ1-2,-,CASSYGGFKDGYTF
TRBV6-5,TRBJ2-2,-,CASRTTWGNTGELFF
TRBV19,TRBJ2-5,-,CASSIPQGETQYF
TRBV5-1,TRBJ1-1,-,CASLGPGEAFF
TRBV27,TRBJ2-3,-,CASSIGVRDTQYF
TRBV28,TRBJ2-7,-,CASAPPGVLSYEQYF
TRBV7-8,TRBJ1-1,-,CASSLQENTEAFF
TRBV5-1,TRBJ2-7,-,CASSAGVSVYSYEQYF
TRBV6-1,TRBJ2-1,TRBD2,CASSEREVNEQFF
TRBV25-1,TRBJ1-1,-,CASSRPGGTEAFF
TRBV12-5,TRBJ1-1,-,CASGLVLGAQTEAFF
TRBV12-3/TRBV12-4,TRBJ1-1,-,CASSLAGWSEAFF
TRBV6-5,TRBJ1-3,-,CASSPPPGNTIYF
TRBV9,TRBJ2-3,-,CASSARLFDRGTQYF
TRBV5-1,TRBJ1-1,TRBD1,CASGPGTGPTEAFF